The 9 T cell receptor beta chains presented below share a single source sample, sequenced in a study of T cell clonality in common variable immunodeficiency. TCRdb's table, derived via immunoSEQ multiplex PCR, lists solely in-frame clones and lacks some. The data show approximately 44,000 clones, with none appearing a single time. The sequenced material came from peripheral blood mononuclear cells. These TCRs come from a person between 18 and 70 years old in good health.

Many counts were recorded for this clone. The CDR3 goes on 3 residues after the read ends, and that part is filled in from the germline J gene. The rearrangement links TRBV19 to TRBJ1-5, with 10 positions matching TRBD1. The CDR3 totals 17 residues. Germline V gene lookup returns CDR1 LNHDA and CDR2 SQIVND (reference sequence). V lost 5 bases to trimming and J lost 1 base; unmatched junction nucleotides: 8. The CDR3 sequence is CASSSGTGVFSNQPQHF. CDR3 DNA, as far as it was read: TGTGCCAGTAGTTCAGGGACAGGGGTATTCAGCAATCAGCCC. Filled out from reference TRBV19 and TRBJ1-5, the complete variable domain reads DGGITQSPKYLFRKEGQNVTLSCEQNLNHDAMYWYRQDPGQGLRLIYYSQIVNDFQKGDIAEGYSVSREKKESFPLTVTSAQKNPTAFYLCASSSGTGVFSNQPQHFGDGTRLSIL.

This clone was counted many times. The read ends 3 residues shy of where the CDR3 ends; the end is completed using the germline J gene. The V and J genes are TRBV7-3 and TRBJ2-3; D possibly corresponds to TRBD2 (6 bases). This CDR3 is built from 15 residues. Deletions cut 5 bases from V and 0 bases from J, with 12 bases between. Germline lookup yields CDR1 SGHTA and CDR2 FQGTGA. The CDR3 loop reads CASSHPGTSTDTQYF. The DNA read from the CDR3 is TGTGCCAGCAGCCACCCCGGGACTAGCACAGATACG. The full variable domain, with the rest looked up from reference TRBV7-3 and TRBJ2-3, is GAGVSQTPSNKVTEKGKYVELRCDPISGHTALYWYRQSLGQGPEFLIYFQGTGAADDSGLPNDRFFAVRPEGSVSTLKIQRTERGDSAVYLCASSHPGTSTDTQYFGPGTRLTVL.

This clone has at least ten counts. Sequencing ends 3 residues short of the CDR3 end; the germline J gene provides the rest. The chain couples TRBV19 to TRBJ1-5; D gene uncertain. Germline CDR1 and CDR2: LNHDA and SQIVND (reference sequence). V gave up 3 bases and J gave up 5 bases, with 11 bases separating them. The CDR3 runs 14 residues. The CDR3 sequence: CASSIYMGDQPQHF. Incomplete CDR3 DNA: TGTGCCAGTAGTATTTACATGGGCGATCAGCCC.

This clone was picked up many times. The read halts 3 residues ahead of the CDR3 end, with the missing end drawn from the germline J gene. The rearrangement links TRBV7-6 to TRBJ2-2, with D maybe TRBD2 (5 bases). There are 15 residues in the CDR3. CDR1 SGHVS and CDR2 FNYEAQ come from the germline V gene. With 4 bases removed from V and 5 bases from J, the gap between germline ends came to 14 bases. CDR3 sequence: CASSSEALATGELFF. The sequenced CDR3 bases are TGTGCCAGCAGCTCCGAAGCCTTAGCGACCGGGGAG.

This clone was detected many times. The read ends 3 residues shy of where the CDR3 ends; the end is completed using the germline J gene. This chain joins TRBV7-8 and TRBJ1-5, with 11 bases fitting TRBD1. CDR3 length: 17 amino acids. J was trimmed by 4 bases and V by 5 bases; bases with no gene match: 10. CDR1 and CDR2 from the germline V gene are SGHVS and FQNEAQ. The DNA read from the CDR3 is TGTGCCAGCAGCCGCGGACAGGGGGCAGCGGGGAATCAGCCC. This codes for CASSRGQGAAGNQP. In full, the CDR3 is CASSRGQGAAGNQPQHF.

This clone was seen repeatedly, ten times or more. The CDR3 is cut off 3 residues early in the read; its end comes from the germline J gene. This chain connects TRBV20-1 to TRBJ1-4; the match to TRBD1 covers 9 bases. The trim removed 3 bases at V and 0 bases at J, leaving 5 bases unmatched. Germline loops: CDR1 DFQATT, CDR2 SNEGSKA (reference sequence). This CDR3 contains 16 residues. CDR3 protein: CSARGQGVPTNEKLFF. CDR3 DNA (partial): TGCAGTGCTAGGGGACAGGGAGTCCCAACTAATGAAAAA.

In its sample, this clone ranks as medium-sized (0.01 to 0.1%). The read terminates 3 residues ahead of where the CDR3 ends, so the germline J gene completes it. The chain has TRBV6-1 and TRBJ1-5, with no clear D. V lost 3 bases, J lost 4 bases, and 16 bases lay in between. The CDR3 totals 16 residues. Germline V gives CDR1 MNHNS, CDR2 SASEGT. CDR3: CASSENPLLRNQPQHF. The CDR3 bases that were read are TGTGCCAGCAGTGAGAACCCTCTGTTGAGGAATCAGCCC.

This clone appeared many times. The CDR3 end falls 3 residues outside the read, so it is completed with the germline J gene. V and J are TRBV19 and TRBJ2-5; 12 nucleotides line up with TRBD2. Germline V gene sequence: CDR1 LNHDA, CDR2 SQIVND (reference sequence). The CDR3 spans 16 residues. Trimming at V came to 1 base and at J to 4 bases, leaving 4 bases not matched to a gene. The CDR3 bases that were read are TGTGCCAGTAGTATAGGGTCGACTAGCGGGAGAGAGACC. Translating gives CASSIGSTSGRET. The entire CDR3 protein is CASSIGSTSGRETQYF.

This clone showed up many times. The CDR3 is cut off 3 residues early in the read; its end comes from the germline J gene. The chain is built from TRBV20-1 and TRBJ2-2; the D is unclear. This CDR3 spans 13 amino acids. Germline-derived CDR1 and CDR2 are DFQATT and SNEGSKA (reference sequence). The CDR3 is CSANAGANEKLFF. Incomplete CDR3 DNA: TGCAGTGCTAATGCAGGAGCTAATGAAAAG.